The 30 T cell receptor beta chains below were found in one sample sequenced in a study of response to subunit inactivated influenza vaccine. Using its own MiXCR run on the RT-PCR reads, TCRdb lists one record per CDR3 protein. This table has about 570,000 distinct CDR3 sequences, about 11% appearing once. Sequences were derived from PBMCs from blood, sampled on the day of vaccination. The source of these receptors is a man between 50 and 59 years old who received an inactivated influenza vaccine.

In this sample, this clonotype turned up a few times. V usage is TRBV4-2 and J usage is TRBJ1-1; the match to TRBD1 covers 9 bases. The V segment lost 1 base and the J segment 6 bases; nucleotides outside the gene matches: 6. This CDR3 has 15 amino acids. Germline V gene data show CDR1 as LGHNA and CDR2 as YNFKEQ. CDR3 bases: TGTGCCAGCAGCCAAGGAACAGGGGGCGCGGCTGAAGCTTTCTTT. This codes for CASSQGTGGAAEAFF.

In this sample, this clonotype turned up a few times. CDR3 protein: CASSDGPYNEQFF. In DNA form, the CDR3 reads TGTGCCAGCAGCGATGGACCCTACAATGAGCAGTTCTTC. The genes are TRBV5-6 and TRBJ2-1; D unclear. The germline V gene has CDR1 SGHDT and CDR2 YYEEEE. Between the trimmed V and J ends, which lost 4 bases and 2 bases, there was a span of 7 bases. The CDR3 consists of 13 residues.

This clonotype has a count of ten or more. The chain recombines TRBV12-3 or TRBV12-4 with TRBJ2-1, with D perhaps assigned TRBD1 or TRBD2 (5 bases each). V shed 6 bases and J shed 4 bases, with 16 bases lying between them. The CDR3 runs 15 residues. The CDR3 spells CASSSAGRGYNEQFF. The CDR3 region has the DNA TGTGCCAGCAGCTCCGCAGGGAGAGGGTACAATGAGCAGTTCTTC.

In the case of this clonotype: At one of its ends the junction is not consistent with the germline gene, which may arise from a read error. The chain employs TRBV7-9 and TRBJ2-1, with 8 bases matching TRBD2. This CDR3 spans 17 amino acids. CDR1 is SEHNR, CDR2 FQNEAQ, per germline (reference sequence). CDR3 sequence reads: CASSPPSGSRSYNEHFF. As DNA, the CDR3 is TGTGCCAGCAGCCCCCCCAGCGGGAGTCGCTCCTACAATGAGCATTTCTTC.

This chain links TRBV12-3 or TRBV12-4 with TRBJ2-7; TRBD2 agrees at 8 bases. With V trimmed by 2 bases and J by 4 bases, 10 bases remained unmatched. The CDR3 has 16 residues. CDR3 sequence reads: CASSLFLAGDPYEQYF. The CDR3 region has the DNA TGTGCCAGCAGTTTATTTCTAGCGGGCGATCCTTACGAGCAGTACTTC.

The V and J genes are TRBV6-1 and TRBJ2-5, with a tentative D call TRBD2 (6 bases). The germline V gene encodes CDR1 MNHNS and CDR2 SASEGT. The CDR3 loop spans 12 amino acids. V was clipped by 8 bases and J by 5 bases, with 12 bases between them. The CDR3 DNA reads as TGTGCCAGCGCCTTCAGCGGGGAGACCCAGTACTTC. Translation: CASAFSGETQYF.

This chain uses TRBV5-6 with TRBJ2-1; a weak D match, TRBD2 (6 bases). V gave up 0 bases and J gave up 8 bases, with 15 bases separating them. The CDR3 is made up of 15 amino acids. Per the germline V gene, CDR1 is SGHDT and CDR2 is YYEEEE. As DNA, the CDR3 is TGTGCCAGCAGCTTGGCCGGTACCGGGAGTTATGAGCAGTTCTTC. Encoded protein: CASSLAGTGSYEQFF.

This clonotype was recorded a few times. The CDR3 sequence is CSVEWGNSYNEQFF. For the CDR3, the DNA is TGCAGCGTTGAATGGGGGAACTCCTACAATGAGCAGTTCTTC. The genes are TRBV29-1 and TRBJ2-1; D may be TRBD1 or TRBD2 (5 bases each). Looked up from germline, CDR1 is SQVTM and CDR2 is ANQGSEA. The CDR3 runs 14 residues. V lost 2 bases to trimming and J lost 0 bases, with 8 bases between them.

The V and J genes are TRBV12-3 or TRBV12-4 and TRBJ2-2, with a weak D call TRBD1 (5 bases). CDR3 length: 17 residues. V lost 3 bases and J lost 0, with 14 bases in between. CDR3 sequence reads: CASSFSVQGTNTGELFF. The CDR3 DNA is TGTGCCAGCAGTTTCAGTGTTCAGGGAACGAACACCGGGGAGCTGTTTTTT.

A few counts support this clonotype. V and J are TRBV9 and TRBJ2-7; 13 nucleotides agree with TRBD2. CDR3 length: 17 amino acids. Germline-derived CDR1 and CDR2 are SGDLS and YYNGEE. The ends lost 4 bases at V and 4 bases at J; junction bases unmatched: 11. The DNA of the CDR3 is TGTGCCAGCAGCCCTAGAGGACTAGCGGGAGTGGGTTACGAGCAGTACTTC. This encodes CASSPRGLAGVGYEQYF.

This clonotype has a handful of counts. The chain links TRBV20-1 to TRBJ2-1, with 8 bases fitting TRBD2. The CDR3 loop spans 16 amino acids. The germline V gene has CDR1 DFQATT and CDR2 SNEGSKA (reference sequence). V gave up 3 bases and J gave up 5 bases; unmatched junction bases: 12. The CDR3 loop is CSASGSGSGSHNEQFF. The CDR3 DNA sequence: TGCAGTGCTAGTGGGAGCGGGAGTGGTTCCCACAATGAGCAGTTCTTC.

This clonotype showed up just a few times. This sequence joins TRBV5-1 and TRBJ2-3; TRBD2 matches 10 bases. Trimming cost V 6 bases and J 5 bases; bases outside gene matches: 6. From germline, CDR1 is SGHRS and CDR2 YFSETQ. This CDR3 has 14 amino acids. CDR3 DNA: TGCGCCAGCACTAGCGGGGGCCGGGGAGATACGCAGTATTTT. Its translation: CASTSGGRGDTQYF.

At least ten counts were recorded for this clonotype. The V gene is TRBV5-1, the J gene TRBJ2-7; the match to TRBD2 covers 13 bases. V was clipped by 4 bases and J by 5 bases; unmatched bases: 9. From germline, CDR1 is SGHRS and CDR2 YFSETQ. The CDR3 runs to 16 residues. The CDR3 loop reads CASSLGLAGVADEQYF. The CDR3 DNA is TGCGCCAGCAGCCTCGGACTAGCGGGAGTCGCTGACGAGCAGTACTTC.

The CDR3 reads CASSYSGGLVGTDTQYF. CDR3 DNA sequence: TGTGCCAGCAGTTACTCAGGGGGACTAGTTGGCACAGATACGCAGTATTTT. The V and J genes are TRBV6-5 and TRBJ2-3; 8 bases align to TRBD2. The CDR3 covers 17 residues. Looked up from germline, CDR1 is MNHEY and CDR2 is SVGAGI. The J segment lost 1 base and the V segment lost 0 bases, leaving 6 bases of the junction unmatched.

This clonotype was observed a few times. CDR3 in DNA: TGTGCCAGCAGCTCCAACCGGGACAGGGTGGACACCGGGGAGCTGTTTTTT. It encodes CASSSNRDRVDTGELFF. The chain is built from TRBV9 and TRBJ2-2, with 9 bases identical to TRBD1. The CDR3 is 17 residues long. Germline loops: CDR1 SGDLS, CDR2 YYNGEE. V shed 4 bases and J 3 bases; nucleotides not matched to a gene: 10.

At least ten counts were recorded for this clonotype. The CDR3 sequence is CSARPTDSHPNTIYF. DNA of the CDR3: TGCAGTGCTAGACCAACGGACAGCCACCCAAACACCATATATTTT. The chain carries TRBV20-1 and TRBJ1-3; D perhaps matches TRBD1 (6 bases). V was trimmed by 2 bases and J by 6 bases, leaving 17 bases between them. CDR3 length: 15 amino acids. Looked up from germline, CDR1 is DFQATT and CDR2 is SNEGSKA (reference sequence).

The V call is TRBV7-2, the J call TRBJ2-7, with D hard to call. Trimming took 5 bases from V and 0 from J, leaving 8 bases between them. Germline loops: CDR1 SGHTA, CDR2 FQGNSA. The CDR3 runs 13 residues. The CDR3 here is CASSPNPSYEQYF. CDR3 in DNA: TGTGCCAGCAGCCCCAACCCCTCCTACGAGCAGTACTTC.

This clonotype was seen many times. In DNA, the CDR3 is TGTGCCAGCATTCAAGGCCCCGGGGGGCCAACGAGCTATGAGCAGTTCTTC. Translation gives CASIQGPGGPTSYEQFF. J is TRBJ2-1 and V is TRBV12-3 or TRBV12-4, with a possible D match to TRBD2 (7 bases). The CDR3 spans 17 residues. Trimming left V 7 bases short and J 8 bases short, with 27 bases between.

The sample holds many counts of this clonotype. The chain employs TRBV11-3 and TRBJ2-2; no clear D. The germline V gene encodes CDR1 SGHNT and CDR2 YENEEA. The V end was cut by 5 bases, the J end by 6 bases, with 7 bases between. The CDR3 is 12 amino acids. As DNA, the CDR3 is TGTGCCAGCAGCCCCAGATCCGGGGAGCTGTTTTTT. This encodes CASSPRSGELFF.

The V gene is TRBV27, the J gene TRBJ2-2, with D perhaps given as TRBD1 or TRBD2 (5 bases each). CDR3 length equals 17 residues. From germline, CDR1 is MNHEY and CDR2 SMNVEV (reference sequence). V was clipped by 6 bases and J by 4 bases, with 21 bases between them. In DNA, the CDR3 is TGTGCCAGCAGCCGTAGAGACTTCGGGACCTTCACCGGGGAGCTGTTTTTT. Its translation is CASSRRDFGTFTGELFF.

V is TRBV5-1 and J is TRBJ2-2; weak D call: TRBD2 (5 bases). Germline CDR1 SGHRS, CDR2 YFSETQ. V lost 1 base, J lost 7 bases, and 14 bases lay in between. The CDR3 contains 15 residues. CDR3 in DNA: TGCGCCAGCAGCTTGTTGGCTAGTGAGGGCGGGGAGCTGTTTTTT. Residues: CASSLLASEGGELFF.

The chain carries TRBV11-1 and TRBJ2-2, with TRBD1 matching over 8 bases. Germline CDR1 SGHAT, CDR2 FQDESV (reference sequence). CDR3 size: 18 residues. V dropped 3 bases and J dropped 1; count of bases not matched to a gene: 10. CDR3 sequence: CASSFLTRGLWNTGELFF. The CDR3 DNA follows: TGTGCCAGCAGCTTTTTGACCAGGGGGCTGTGGAACACCGGGGAGCTGTTTTTT.

This clonotype has at least ten counts. The rearrangement links TRBV6-2 or TRBV6-3 to TRBJ2-7; the D gene is possibly TRBD1 (6 bases). CDR3 length equals 17 residues. Germline V gene data show CDR1 as MNHEY and CDR2 as SVGEGT. V lost 4 bases, J lost 0 bases, and 19 bases lay in between. Written as DNA, the CDR3 is TGTGCCAGCAGTTCCGGACCGGGACAAACTATCTCCTACGAGCAGTACTTC. Protein product: CASSSGPGQTISYEQYF.

Many counts were recorded for this clonotype. The chain couples TRBV27 to TRBJ2-7; the match to TRBD2 covers 12 bases. The CDR3 runs to 16 residues. V gave up 3 bases and J gave up 0 bases; unmatched junction bases: 3. Germline V lookup: CDR1 MNHEY, CDR2 SMNVEV (reference sequence). CDR3 nucleotide sequence: TGTGCCAGCAGTTTGACTAGCGGGAGCTTCTCCTACGAGCAGTACTTC. Translation: CASSLTSGSFSYEQYF.

This chain joins TRBV28 and TRBJ2-2; D tentatively reads TRBD1 or TRBD2 (5 bases each). Germline CDR1 reads MDHEN; CDR2 reads SYDVKM. V lost 3 bases to trimming and J lost 2 bases, with 25 bases between them. CDR3 length: 20 residues. The CDR3 nucleotides are TGTGCCAGCAGTTTTTTAATTGGTGCGTCGGGGCAAATCAACACCGGGGAGCTGTTTTTT. This codes for CASSFLIGASGQINTGELFF.

This clonotype was observed at least ten times. This rearrangement joins TRBV5-1 to TRBJ2-3, with D unclear. V lost 4 bases and J 0 bases, leaving 9 bases between the germline ends. Germline CDR1 is SGHRS and CDR2 is YFSETQ. The CDR3 runs 14 residues. The CDR3 DNA is TGCGCCAGCAGCAATAGGGTTAGCACAGATACGCAGTATTTT. Translated, it gives CASSNRVSTDTQYF.

This clonotype was detected only a few times. The genes are TRBV6-5 and TRBJ2-3; 8 nucleotides agree with TRBD1. V shed 2 bases and J 0 bases; nucleotides not matched to a gene: 4. This CDR3 is built from 16 residues. Germline-derived CDR1 and CDR2 are MNHEY and SVGAGI. The CDR3 here is CASSYGRGLSTDTQYF. CDR3 in DNA: TGTGCCAGCAGTTACGGCAGGGGGCTTAGCACAGATACGCAGTATTTT.

This clonotype occurred many times. This sequence joins TRBV20-1 and TRBJ2-1; D gene uncertain. The CDR3 has 14 amino acids. Trimming removed 0 bases from V and 7 bases from J, with 13 bases in between. Germline loops: CDR1 DFQATT, CDR2 SNEGSKA (reference sequence). DNA for the CDR3: TGCAGTGCTAGAGACCTCGGAGCCCTTAATGAGCAGTTCTTC. Its protein product is CSARDLGALNEQFF.

This clonotype was counted ten times or more. The chain recombines TRBV24-1 with TRBJ2-5, with D unresolved. CDR1 is KGHDR, CDR2 SFDVKD, per germline. V was clipped by 0 bases and J by 4 bases, with 5 bases between them. CDR3 length: 13 residues. Here the CDR3 reads CATSDLARETQYF. CDR3 coding DNA: TGTGCCACCAGTGATTTGGCCCGAGAGACCCAGTACTTC.

The chain employs TRBV4-2 and TRBJ2-1, with a tentative D call TRBD1 (5 bases). Trimming shortened V by 5 bases and J by 4 bases, and 15 bases separated the two germline ends. CDR3 length: 15 residues. CDR1 is LGHNA, CDR2 YNFKEQ, per germline. CDR3 nucleotides: TGTGCCAGCAGCTCGAACTACCGACAGTACAATGAGCAGTTCTTC. Translating it yields CASSSNYRQYNEQFF.